This TCR beta chain derives from a study of blood T cell repertoires in COVID-19. Study overall: COVID-19 samples collected from the United States, Italy and Spain covered acute and convalescent phases. Sample material is recorded as cDNA or gDNA derived from T cells, B-cell-depleted T cells, or PBMCs.

Authors' analysis steps: Using reference gene primer amplification, nucleated cell counts were estimated. The repertoire was sequenced with immunoSEQ multiplex PCR; TCRdb's copy has only in-frame clones and lacks some. The V and J calls and the clone size are those of that table, but D and trimming were determined from the DNA. Seen here are under 300,000 clones, roughly 88% observed once, and the top ten hold just under 0.8%. The germline gives CDR1 LNHDA, CDR2 SQIVND (reference sequence). The ends were cut back, 5 bases at V and 4 bases at J, with 11 bases in the middle. CDR3 length: 13 amino acids.

Sample: peripheral blood. The V gene is TRBV19, the J gene TRBJ1-1, with D uncertain. The sequence came from a woman aged 25-40 years with acute or convalescent COVID-19. CDR3 in DNA: TGTGCCAGTAGTGCATCAAGGAGCACTGAAGCTTTCTTT. This sequence encodes CASSASRSTEAFF.